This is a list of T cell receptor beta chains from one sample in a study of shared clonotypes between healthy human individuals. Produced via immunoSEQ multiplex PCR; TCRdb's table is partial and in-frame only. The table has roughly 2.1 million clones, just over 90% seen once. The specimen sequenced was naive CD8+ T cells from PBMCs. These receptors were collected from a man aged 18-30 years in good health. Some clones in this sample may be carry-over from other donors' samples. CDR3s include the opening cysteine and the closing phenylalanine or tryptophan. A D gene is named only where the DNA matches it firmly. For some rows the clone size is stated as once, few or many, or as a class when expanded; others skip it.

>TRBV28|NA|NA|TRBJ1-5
TGTGCCAGCAGCACGACAGGTTACGGCAATCAGCCCCAGCATTTT
CASSTTGYGNQPQHF
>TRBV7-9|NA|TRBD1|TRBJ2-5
TGTGCCAGCAGCGTTAGGGACAGAATAATAGAGACCCAGTACTTC
CASSVRDRIIETQYF
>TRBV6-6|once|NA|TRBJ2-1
TGTGCCAGCAGGGACGGACCACAGGAGCAGTTCTTC
CASRDGPQEQFF
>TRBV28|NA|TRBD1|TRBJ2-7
TGTGCCAGCAGAAGACAGGGGAGCTCCTACGAGCAGTACTTC
CASRRQGSSYEQYF
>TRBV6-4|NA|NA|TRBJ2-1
TGTGCCAGCAGTGTACTAGCTGGTAGCTCCTACAATGAGCAGTTCTTC
CASSVLAGSSYNEQFF
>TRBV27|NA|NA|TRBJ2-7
TGTGCCAGCAGTTTATTCCGGGGCGACTACGAGCAGTACTTC
CASSLFRGDYEQYF
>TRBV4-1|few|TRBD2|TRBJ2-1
TGCGCCAGCAGCCAAGGGCTGGCTAGCGGACAATCCTACAATGAGCAGTTCTTC
CASSQGLASGQSYNEQFF
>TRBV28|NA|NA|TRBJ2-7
TGTGCCAGCAGTTATGTACCCGGGACTGCAACCTACGAGCAGTACTTC
CASSYVPGTATYEQYF
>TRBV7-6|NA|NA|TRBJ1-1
TGTGCCAGCAGCTCCGGCCCCCCAGCTGAAGCTTTCTTT
CASSSGPPAEAFF
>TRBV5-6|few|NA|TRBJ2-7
TGTGCCAGCAGCTTGGGCCAGAGCTCCTACGAGCAGTACTTC
CASSLGQSSYEQYF
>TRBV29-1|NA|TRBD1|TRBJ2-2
TGCAGCGTGTTGACAGGGGGCTGGACCGGGGAGCTGTTTTTT
CSVLTGGWTGELFF
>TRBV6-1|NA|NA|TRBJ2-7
TGTGCCAGCAGTGAACTTGACAGCTTTGTCGGGCAGTACTTC
CASSELDSFVGQYF
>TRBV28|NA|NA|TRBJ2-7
TGTGCCAGCAGTTTGCCCGGGACACTTCTCTCCTACGAGCAGTACTTC
CASSLPGTLLSYEQYF
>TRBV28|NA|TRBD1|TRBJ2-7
TGTGCCAGCACCACTTCCGGGACAGGGGGCTACGAGCAGTACTTC
CASTTSGTGGYEQYF
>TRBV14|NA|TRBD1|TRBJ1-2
TGTGCCAGCAGCCAAGGTGGGACAGTCTATGGCTACACCTTC
CASSQGGTVYGYTF
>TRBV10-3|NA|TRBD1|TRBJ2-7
TGTGCCATCAGTCGCCGGACACAGGGGGCGACTTACTACGAGCAGTACTTC
CAISRRTQGATYYEQYF
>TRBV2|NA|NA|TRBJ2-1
TGTGCCAGCAGTGTACTCGAGCAGTTCTTC
CASSVLEQFF
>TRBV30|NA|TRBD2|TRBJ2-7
TGTGCCTGGAGTGTACTAGCGGAGACCTACGAGCAGTACTTC
CAWSVLAETYEQYF
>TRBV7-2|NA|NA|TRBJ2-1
TGTGCCAGCAGCCCTCACGCTGGGGTAGAGCAGTTCTTC
CASSPHAGVEQFF
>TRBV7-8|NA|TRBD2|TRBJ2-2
TGTGCCAGCAGCTGGGGACTAGCGGGGAACACCGGGGAGCTGTTTTTT
CASSWGLAGNTGELFF
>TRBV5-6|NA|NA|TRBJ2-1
TGTGCCAGCAGCATTGGGACGAACTACAATGAGCAGTTCTTC
CASSIGTNYNEQFF
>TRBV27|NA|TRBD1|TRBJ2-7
TGTGCCAGCAGTTTACGAGGGGGCCCCCTGTACGAGCAGTACTTC
CASSLRGGPLYEQYF
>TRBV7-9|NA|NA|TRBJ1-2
TGTGCCAGCAGCTTATCGGTGGGGGGCTACACCTTC
CASSLSVGGYTF
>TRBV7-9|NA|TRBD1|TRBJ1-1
TGTGCCAGCAGCTTAGGGGCAGGGGGTGCCATGAACACTGAAGCTTTCTTT
CASSLGAGGAMNTEAFF
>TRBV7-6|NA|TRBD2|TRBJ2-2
TGTGCCAGCAGCTTAGAGGAGCGGGGGCCGAACACCGGGGAGCTGTTTTTT
CASSLEERGPNTGELFF
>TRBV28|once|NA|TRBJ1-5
TGTGCCAGCTCTTTCAGCGGCGGAAGTTATAGCAATCAGCCCCAGCATTTT
CASSFSGGSYSNQPQHF
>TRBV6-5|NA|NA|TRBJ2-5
TGTGCCAGCAGTTACGGGAGGGGGCGTGAGACCCAGTACTTC
CASSYGRGRETQYF
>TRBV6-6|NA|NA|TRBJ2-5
TGTGCCAGCAGTTATAGTGCGAGGATAGAAGAGACCCAGTACTTC
CASSYSARIEETQYF
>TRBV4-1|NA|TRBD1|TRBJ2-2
TGCGCCAGCAGCCAAGTCACCGGGACAGCGAACACCGGGGAGCTGTTTTTT
CASSQVTGTANTGELFF
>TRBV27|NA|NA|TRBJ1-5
TGTGCCAGCAGTTTATATCGGGGGGTGAACCAGCCCCAGCATTTT
CASSLYRGVNQPQHF
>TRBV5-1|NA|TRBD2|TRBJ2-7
TGCGCCAGCAGCTTGGCCCGACTAGCGGGAGTCGGCGAGCAGTACTTC
CASSLARLAGVGEQYF
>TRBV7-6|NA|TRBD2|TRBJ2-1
TGTGCCAGCAGCATGGGACTAGCGGGGGCCTACAATGAGCAGTTCTTC
CASSMGLAGAYNEQFF